Listed here are 8 T cell receptor beta chains from one sample, sequenced in a study of control samples from healthy donors and cancer patients. Sequenced by immunoSEQ multiplex PCR; TCRdb stores in-frame clones only, minus some. The sample consists of about 250,000 clones, around 79% of them appearing once. Sequencing was performed on PBMCs. These receptors all stem from a woman in her sixties or seventies with lung cancer.

The genes are TRBV5-6 and TRBJ1-5; 9 bases are shared with TRBD1. V lost 4 bases to trimming and J lost 0 bases; unmatched junction nucleotides: 5. This CDR3 spans 16 amino acids. Germline CDR1 and CDR2: SGHDT and YYEEEE. The CDR3 DNA sequence: TGTGCCAGCAGCCTACAGGGGGCTTATAGCAATCAGCCCCAGCATTTT. Its protein product is CASSLQGAYSNQPQHF.

In DNA, the CDR3 is TGTGCCAGTAGTCACCGGGACAGGGGCTTCATGAACACTGAAGCTTTCTTT. The encoded protein is CASSHRDRGFMNTEAFF. This chain uses TRBV19 with TRBJ1-1; 10 positions match TRBD1. The CDR3 is made up of 17 amino acids. With 5 bases clipped from V and 0 bases from J, the junction kept 9 bases outside the gene matches. Germline CDR1 and CDR2: LNHDA and SQIVND (reference sequence). The full variable domain, in which reference TRBV19 and TRBJ1-1 provide the parts outside the CDR3, is DGGITQSPKYLFRKEGQNVTLSCEQNLNHDAMYWYRQDPGQGLRLIYYSQIVNDFQKGDIAEGYSVSREKKESFPLTVTSAQKNPTAFYLCASSHRDRGFMNTEAFFGQGTRLTVV.

The chain employs TRBV30 and TRBJ2-5; D assignment may be TRBD1 or TRBD2 (5 bases each). Germline CDR1 reads GTSNPN; CDR2 reads SVGIG (reference sequence). The CDR3 consists of 14 residues. Trimming removed 4 bases from V and 1 base from J, with 13 bases in between. Here the CDR3 reads CAWKIQGPQETQYF. DNA of the CDR3: TGTGCCTGGAAAATTCAGGGACCCCAAGAGACCCAGTACTTC. The full variable domain, rest sourced from reference TRBV30 and TRBJ2-5, is SQTIHQWPATLVQPVGSPLSLECTVEGTSNPNLYWYRQAAGRGLQLLFYSVGIGQISSEVPQNLSASRPQDRQFILSSKKLLLSDSGFYLCAWKIQGPQETQYFGPGTRLLVL.

The chain uses TRBV28 and TRBJ2-7; D may correspond to TRBD1 or TRBD2 (5 bases each). Per germline, CDR1 MDHEN and CDR2 SYDVKM. There are 15 residues in the CDR3. V dropped 7 bases and J dropped 2 bases, with 18 bases sitting between them. The CDR3: CASTFRDRQAYEQYF. The CDR3 DNA reads TGTGCCAGCACCTTCCGGGACCGACAAGCCTACGAGCAGTACTTC.

This clone has only one observation. V usage is TRBV28 and J usage is TRBJ2-7; D is uncertain. This CDR3 is 14 amino acids long. V was clipped by 6 bases and J by 3 bases, with 15 bases between them. The germline V gene encodes CDR1 MDHEN and CDR2 SYDVKM. CDR3 nucleotide sequence: TGTGCCAGCAGCCCATACCTCGTCAGCTACGAGCAGTACTTC. It encodes CASSPYLVSYEQYF.

The chain combines TRBV2 with TRBJ1-2, with TRBD1 identical over 8 bases. The germline gives CDR1 SNHLY, CDR2 FYNNEI. The CDR3 covers 12 residues. V was pared by 5 bases and J by 8 bases, with 4 bases of the junction left unmatched. The CDR3 loop is CASSYRGNGYTF. DNA for the CDR3: TGTGCCAGCAGTTACAGGGGGAACGGCTACACCTTC.

As to this clone: Other DNA variants within this sample encode the same CDR3. The chain uses TRBV28 and TRBJ1-2; a weak D match, TRBD1 (6 bases). This CDR3 is 13 amino acids long. CDR1 MDHEN and CDR2 SYDVKM come from the germline V gene. V was clipped by 5 bases and J by 1 base, with 8 bases between them. Written as DNA, the CDR3 is TGTGCCAGCAGTCTACAGGGTAACTATGGCTACACCTTC. Its protein product is CASSLQGNYGYTF.

V is TRBV6-5 and J is TRBJ2-5; tentatively, D is TRBD2 (7 bases). Germline CDR1 is MNHEY and CDR2 is SVGAGI. The CDR3 is 14 residues long. V shed 6 bases and J shed 8 bases, with 19 bases lying between them. Written as DNA, the CDR3 is TGTGCCAGCAGCTCCGGGGGGCCCCCGGGTACCCAGTACTTC. This gives the protein CASSSGGPPGTQYF.